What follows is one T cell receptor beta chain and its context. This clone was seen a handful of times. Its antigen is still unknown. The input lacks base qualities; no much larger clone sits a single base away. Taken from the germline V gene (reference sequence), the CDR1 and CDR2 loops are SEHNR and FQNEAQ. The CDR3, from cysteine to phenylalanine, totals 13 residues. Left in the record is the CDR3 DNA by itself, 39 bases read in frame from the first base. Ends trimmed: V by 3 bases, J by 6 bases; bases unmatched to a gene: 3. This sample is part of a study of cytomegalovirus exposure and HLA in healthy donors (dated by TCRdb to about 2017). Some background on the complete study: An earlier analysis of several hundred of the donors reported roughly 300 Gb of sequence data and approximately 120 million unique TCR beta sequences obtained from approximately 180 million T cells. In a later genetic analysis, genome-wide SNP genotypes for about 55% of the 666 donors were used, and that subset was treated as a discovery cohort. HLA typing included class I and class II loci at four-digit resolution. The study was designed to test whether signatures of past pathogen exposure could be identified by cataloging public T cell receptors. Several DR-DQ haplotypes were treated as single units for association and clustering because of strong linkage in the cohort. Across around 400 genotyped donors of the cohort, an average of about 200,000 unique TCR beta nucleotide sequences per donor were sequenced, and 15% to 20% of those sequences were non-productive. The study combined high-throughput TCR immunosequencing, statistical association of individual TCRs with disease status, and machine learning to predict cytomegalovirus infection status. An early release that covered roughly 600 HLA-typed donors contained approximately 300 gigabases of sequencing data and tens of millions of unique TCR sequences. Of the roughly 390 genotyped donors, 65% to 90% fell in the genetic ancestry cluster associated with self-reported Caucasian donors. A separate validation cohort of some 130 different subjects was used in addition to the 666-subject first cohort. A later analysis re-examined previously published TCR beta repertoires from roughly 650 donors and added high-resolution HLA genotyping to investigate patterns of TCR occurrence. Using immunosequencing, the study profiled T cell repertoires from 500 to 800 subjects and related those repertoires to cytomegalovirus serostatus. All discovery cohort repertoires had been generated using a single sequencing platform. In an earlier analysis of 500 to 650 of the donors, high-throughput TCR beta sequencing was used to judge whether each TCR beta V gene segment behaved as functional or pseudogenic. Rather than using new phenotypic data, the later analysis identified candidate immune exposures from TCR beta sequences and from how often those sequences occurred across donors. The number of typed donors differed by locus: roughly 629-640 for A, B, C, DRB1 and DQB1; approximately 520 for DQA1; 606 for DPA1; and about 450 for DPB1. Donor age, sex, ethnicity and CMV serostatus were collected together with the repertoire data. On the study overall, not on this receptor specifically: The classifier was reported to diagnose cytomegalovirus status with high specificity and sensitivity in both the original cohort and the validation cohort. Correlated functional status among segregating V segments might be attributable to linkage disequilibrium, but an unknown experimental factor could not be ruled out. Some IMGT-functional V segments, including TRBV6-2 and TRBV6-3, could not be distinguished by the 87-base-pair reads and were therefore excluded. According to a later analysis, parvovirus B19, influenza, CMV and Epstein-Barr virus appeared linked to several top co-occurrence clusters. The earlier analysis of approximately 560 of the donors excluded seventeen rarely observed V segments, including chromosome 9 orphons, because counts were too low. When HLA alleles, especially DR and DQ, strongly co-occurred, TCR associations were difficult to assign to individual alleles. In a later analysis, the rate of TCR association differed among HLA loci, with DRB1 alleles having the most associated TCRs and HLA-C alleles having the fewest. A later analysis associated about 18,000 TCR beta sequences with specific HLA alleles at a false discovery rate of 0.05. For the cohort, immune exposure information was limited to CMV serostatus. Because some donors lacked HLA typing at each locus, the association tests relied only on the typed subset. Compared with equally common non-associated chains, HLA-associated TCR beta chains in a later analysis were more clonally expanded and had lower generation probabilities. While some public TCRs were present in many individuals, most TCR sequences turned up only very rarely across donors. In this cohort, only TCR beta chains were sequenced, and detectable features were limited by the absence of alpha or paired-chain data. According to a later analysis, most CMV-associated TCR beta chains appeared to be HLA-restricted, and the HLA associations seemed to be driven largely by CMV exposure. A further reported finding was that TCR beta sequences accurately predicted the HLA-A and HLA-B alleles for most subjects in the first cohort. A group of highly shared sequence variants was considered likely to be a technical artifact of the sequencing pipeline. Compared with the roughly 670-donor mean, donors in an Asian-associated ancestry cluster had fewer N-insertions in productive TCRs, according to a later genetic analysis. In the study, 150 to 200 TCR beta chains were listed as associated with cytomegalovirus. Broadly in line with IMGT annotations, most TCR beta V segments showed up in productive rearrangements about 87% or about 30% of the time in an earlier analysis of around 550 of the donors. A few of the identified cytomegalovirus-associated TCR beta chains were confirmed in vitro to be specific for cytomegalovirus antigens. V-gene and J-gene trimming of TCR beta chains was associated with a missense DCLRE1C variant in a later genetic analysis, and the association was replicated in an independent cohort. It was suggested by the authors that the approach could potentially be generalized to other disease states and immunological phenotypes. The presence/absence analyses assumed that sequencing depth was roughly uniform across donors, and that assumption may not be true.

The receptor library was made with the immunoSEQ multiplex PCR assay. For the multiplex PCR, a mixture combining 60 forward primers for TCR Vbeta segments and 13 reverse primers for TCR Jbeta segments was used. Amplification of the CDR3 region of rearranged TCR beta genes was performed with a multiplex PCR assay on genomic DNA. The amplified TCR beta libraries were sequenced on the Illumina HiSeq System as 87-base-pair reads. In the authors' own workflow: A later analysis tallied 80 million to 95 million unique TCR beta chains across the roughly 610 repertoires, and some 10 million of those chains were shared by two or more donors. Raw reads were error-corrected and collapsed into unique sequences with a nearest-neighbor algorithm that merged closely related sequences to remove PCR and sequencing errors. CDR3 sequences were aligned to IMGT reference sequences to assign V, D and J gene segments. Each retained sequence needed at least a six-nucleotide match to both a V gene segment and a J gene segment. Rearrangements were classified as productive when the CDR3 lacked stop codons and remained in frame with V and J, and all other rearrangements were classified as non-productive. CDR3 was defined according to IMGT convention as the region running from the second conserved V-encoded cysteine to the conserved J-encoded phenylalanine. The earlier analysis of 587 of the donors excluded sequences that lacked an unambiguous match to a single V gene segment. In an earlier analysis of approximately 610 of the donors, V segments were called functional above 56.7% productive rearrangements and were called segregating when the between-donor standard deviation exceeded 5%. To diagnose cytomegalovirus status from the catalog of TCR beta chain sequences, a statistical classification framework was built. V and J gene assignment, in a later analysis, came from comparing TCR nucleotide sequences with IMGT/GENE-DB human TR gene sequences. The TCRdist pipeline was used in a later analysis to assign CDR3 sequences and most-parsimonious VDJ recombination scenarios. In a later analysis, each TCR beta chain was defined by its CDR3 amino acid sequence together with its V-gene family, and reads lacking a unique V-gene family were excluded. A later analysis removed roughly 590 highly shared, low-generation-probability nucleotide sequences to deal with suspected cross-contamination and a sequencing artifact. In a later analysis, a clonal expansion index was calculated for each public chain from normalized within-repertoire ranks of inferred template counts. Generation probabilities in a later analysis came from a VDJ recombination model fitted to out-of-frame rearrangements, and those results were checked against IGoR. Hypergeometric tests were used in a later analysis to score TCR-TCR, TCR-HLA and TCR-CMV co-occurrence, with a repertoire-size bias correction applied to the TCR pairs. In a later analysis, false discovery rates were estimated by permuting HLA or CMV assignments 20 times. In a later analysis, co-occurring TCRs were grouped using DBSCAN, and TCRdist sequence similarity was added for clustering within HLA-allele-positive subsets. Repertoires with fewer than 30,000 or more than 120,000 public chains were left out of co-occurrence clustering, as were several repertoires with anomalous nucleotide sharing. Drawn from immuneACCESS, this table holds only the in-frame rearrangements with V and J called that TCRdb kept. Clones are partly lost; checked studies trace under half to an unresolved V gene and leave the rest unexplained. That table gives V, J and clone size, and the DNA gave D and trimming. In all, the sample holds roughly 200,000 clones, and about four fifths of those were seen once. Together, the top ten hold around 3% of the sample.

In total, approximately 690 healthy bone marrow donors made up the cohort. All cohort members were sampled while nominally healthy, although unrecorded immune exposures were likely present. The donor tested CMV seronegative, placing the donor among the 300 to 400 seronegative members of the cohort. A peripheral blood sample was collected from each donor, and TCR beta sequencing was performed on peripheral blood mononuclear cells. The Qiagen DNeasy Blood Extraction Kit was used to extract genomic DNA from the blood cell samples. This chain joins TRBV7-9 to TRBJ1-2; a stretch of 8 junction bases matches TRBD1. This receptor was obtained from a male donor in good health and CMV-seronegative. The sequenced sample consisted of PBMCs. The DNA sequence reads TGTGCCAGCAGCTTTGGACAGGGCGATGGCTACACCTTC. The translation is CASSFGQGDGYTF.